This T cell receptor (beta chain) was identified during a study of blood T cell repertoires in COVID-19. Measured with immunoSEQ multiplex PCR; TCRdb has only the in-frame clones, and not every one. The sample includes over 200,000 clones, 84% seen only once; the top ten take approximately 1.8%. This CDR3 has 16 amino acids. Trimming removed 0 bases from V and 5 bases from J, with 13 bases in between. Germline V CDR1 and CDR2: KGHDR, SFDVKD. The V and J genes are TRBV24-1 and TRBJ2-1; no firm D call. The sequence was obtained from a man between 60 and 70 years old who had recovered from COVID-19. What was sequenced was PBMCs or T cells enriched from blood (not recorded which). The CDR3 nucleotides are TGTGCCACCAGTGATTTGCAGTGGGCCAGTCACAATGAGCAGTTCTTC. It specifies CATSDLQWASHNEQFF.